This T cell receptor beta chain derives from a study of T cell repertoires in cytomegalovirus infection. Across the study: In public TCR beta signatures, there were indications of both CMV infection and matching HLA type. Broader study findings: Cumulated frequencies of public TCR beta families served to identify carriers of CMV plus the relevant HLA. CMV-specific TCR beta clonotypes restricted by HLA-C were the ones dominating the ex vivo response.

The CDR3 is 15 residues long. In germline, CDR1 is KGHDR, CDR2 SFDVKD. V lost 5 bases to trimming and J lost 3 bases; unmatched junction nucleotides: 7. TCRdb re-derived calls from the reads in MiXCR, one entry per CDR3 protein. The sample lists more than 45,000 distinct CDR3 sequences; 33% were seen once. This clonotype was observed many times. The antigen is undetermined. The chain recombines TRBV24-1 with TRBJ2-3; 7 nucleotides agree with TRBD2. This receptor was taken from a human donor in good health (CMV status not recorded). Some clones in this sample may be carry-over from other donors' samples. The sample taken for sequencing was PBMCs, sequenced either directly or after in vitro stimulation (not recorded which). The CDR3 reads CATSAIGGFTDTQYF. CDR3 bases: TGTGCCACCAGTGCCATCGGGGGGTTTACAGATACGCAGTATTTT.